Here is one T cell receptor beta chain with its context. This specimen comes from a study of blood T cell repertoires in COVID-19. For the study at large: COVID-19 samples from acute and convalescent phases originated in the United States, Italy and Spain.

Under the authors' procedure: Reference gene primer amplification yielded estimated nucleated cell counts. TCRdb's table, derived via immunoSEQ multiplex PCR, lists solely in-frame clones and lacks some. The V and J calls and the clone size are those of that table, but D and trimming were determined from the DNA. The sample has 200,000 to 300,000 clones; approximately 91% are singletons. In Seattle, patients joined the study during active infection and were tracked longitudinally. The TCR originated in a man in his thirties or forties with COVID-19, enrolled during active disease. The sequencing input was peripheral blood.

CDR3 loop: CASSEGDRGDTEAFF. CDR3 sequence (DNA): TGTGCCAGCAGTGAAGGGGACAGGGGGGACACTGAAGCTTTCTTT. The chain has TRBV2 and TRBJ1-1; 11 nucleotides align to TRBD1. Germline CDR1 reads SNHLY; CDR2 reads FYNNEI. This CDR3 has 15 residues. V was pared by 1 base and J by 3 bases, with 1 base of the junction left unmatched.